These 6 T cell receptor beta chains originate from one sample sequenced in a study of graft-versus-host responses after intestinal transplantation. Profiled with immunoSEQ multiplex PCR; TCRdb holds only in-frame clones, not every one. In the table there are more than 85,000 clones, more than 85% of which are singletons. These receptors lack a known antigen. The material sequenced was unstimulated CD8+ T cells sorted from spleen or lymph node cells, taken before intestinal transplant. Every receptor here comes from a human donor who received an intestinal transplant.

The chain has TRBV27 and TRBJ2-1; D is undetermined. The CDR3 is made up of 15 amino acids. V lost 3 bases and J lost 4, with 13 bases in between. Germline CDR1 and CDR2: MNHEY and SMNVEV (reference sequence). CDR3 coding DNA: TGTGCCAGCAGTTTGTTACAGACCCAATACAATGAGCAGTTCTTC. Translation gives CASSLLQTQYNEQFF.

The CDR3 sequence: CASGDSSHEQYF. CDR3 coding DNA: TGTGCCAGCGGGGACAGCAGCCACGAGCAGTACTTC. The chain couples TRBV27 to TRBJ2-7, with 7 bases aligning to TRBD1. CDR1 MNHEY and CDR2 SMNVEV come from the germline V gene (reference sequence). The CDR3 covers 12 residues. The V and J ends lost 8 bases and 5 bases, in that order; junction bases with no gene match: 6.

CDR3 protein: CASSLDEYSGNTIYF. In DNA form, the CDR3 reads TGTGCCAGCAGCTTAGACGAGTACTCTGGAAACACCATATATTTT. The V gene is TRBV7-2, the J gene TRBJ1-3; D gene unclear. Trimming took 1 base from V and 0 from J, leaving 7 bases between them. CDR3 size: 15 residues. CDR1 and CDR2 from the germline V gene are SGHTA and FQGNSA.

The V call is TRBV11-3, the J call TRBJ2-7; 7 positions match TRBD2. CDR1 is SGHNT, CDR2 YENEEA, per germline. The CDR3 is 17 amino acids. V dropped 1 base and J dropped 2; count of bases not matched to a gene: 11. CDR3 residues: CASSLAAGLTMPYEQYF. In DNA form, the CDR3 reads TGTGCCAGCAGCTTAGCAGCGGGACTAACGATGCCCTACGAGCAGTACTTC.

This chain joins TRBV2 and TRBJ1-1; 11 bases line up with TRBD1. The CDR3 extends over 15 amino acids. After removal of 6 bases from V and 0 bases from J, the junction contained 3 bases not matched to a gene. From germline, CDR1 is SNHLY and CDR2 FYNNEI. For the CDR3, the DNA is TGTGCCAGCAGGGGGACAGGGGGAATGAACACTGAAGCTTTCTTT. This encodes CASRGTGGMNTEAFF.

In this sample, this clone turned up once. The genes are TRBV29-1 and TRBJ2-7; TRBD1 aligns across 11 bases. CDR1 is SQVTM and CDR2 is ANQGSEA in the germline V gene. The CDR3 loop spans 14 amino acids. Germline trimming cut 7 bases from V and 2 bases from J; bases unmatched to any gene: 7. Here the CDR3 reads CSGLGQGGTYEQYF. The CDR3 region has the DNA TGCAGCGGACTGGGACAGGGGGGAACCTACGAGCAGTACTTC.